The next 30 T cell receptor beta chains were all read from a single sample in a study of blood T cell repertoires in COVID-19 (dated by TCRdb to 2018 to 2021). The method was the immunoSEQ multiplex PCR assay. TCRdb carries this immuneACCESS record with in-frame sequences only. Its versions omit some clonotypes, under half of them owing to an unresolved V gene in the studies checked, with the rest unexplained. The sample data list roughly 250,000 clones, and under 90% of these were observed just once. The ten largest clonotypes hold around 7.8% of the sample. The sequenced sample consisted of peripheral blood. These receptors were taken from a human donor in a cohort sampled during active COVID-19.

The chain is built from TRBV2 and TRBJ2-5; a weak D match, TRBD2 (5 bases). The CDR3 is 17 amino acids. Trimming shortened V by 3 bases and J by 0 bases, and 17 bases separated the two germline ends. CDR1 and CDR2 from the germline V gene are SNHLY and FYNNEI. The CDR3 is CASSDSGTHVNQETQYF. For the CDR3, the DNA is TGTGCCAGCAGTGATTCGGGAACCCACGTTAACCAAGAGACCCAGTACTTC.

This sequence joins TRBV5-1 and TRBJ2-7; TRBD1 aligns across 8 bases. With 5 bases clipped from V and 3 bases from J, the junction kept 7 bases outside the gene matches. Germline V gives CDR1 SGHRS, CDR2 YFSETQ. This CDR3 is built from 14 residues. This chain's CDR3 is CASSHGQGYYEQYF. The CDR3 nucleotides are TGCGCCAGCAGTCATGGACAGGGATACTACGAGCAGTACTTC.

This clone appeared once. The chain combines TRBV19 with TRBJ2-5; 10 bases agree with TRBD1. From germline, CDR1 is LNHDA and CDR2 SQIVND (reference sequence). Trimming at V came to 9 bases and at J to 4 bases, leaving 8 bases not matched to a gene. The CDR3 extends over 14 amino acids. The DNA for the CDR3 is TGTGCCAGCAAACGAGACAGGGGGCGAGAGACCCAGTACTTC. It specifies CASKRDRGRETQYF.

This chain joins TRBV19 and TRBJ2-7; 7 bases are shared with TRBD2. V dropped 5 bases and J dropped 0; count of bases not matched to a gene: 10. This CDR3 has 16 residues. Per the germline V gene, CDR1 is LNHDA and CDR2 is SQIVND (reference sequence). The CDR3 DNA reads as TGTGCCAGTAGTCCGGGACTACTCGTAAGCTCCTACGAGCAGTACTTC. Translating gives CASSPGLLVSSYEQYF.

The V call is TRBV5-5, the J call TRBJ2-7; 9 bases are a match to TRBD1. The CDR3 totals 13 residues. Losses at the gene ends were 3 bases for V and 6 bases for J; bases not matched to a gene: 4. Per the germline V gene, CDR1 is SGHKS and CDR2 is YYEKEE (reference sequence). CDR3: CASSWDRVTEQYF. In DNA form, the CDR3 reads TGTGCCAGCAGCTGGGACAGGGTCACCGAGCAGTACTTC.

The V call is TRBV7-6, the J call TRBJ2-1; TRBD1 might be the D (6 bases). With 1 base removed from V and 0 bases from J, the gap between germline ends came to 13 bases. The germline V gene encodes CDR1 SGHVS and CDR2 FNYEAQ. The CDR3 covers 17 residues. The CDR3 DNA is TGTGCCAGCAGCTTAGGTCAGGGGAAAAGCTCCTACAATGAGCAGTTCTTC. This gives the protein CASSLGQGKSSYNEQFF.

The chain uses TRBV7-2 and TRBJ2-7; 9 positions agree with TRBD1. The CDR3 totals 15 residues. Germline CDR1 and CDR2: SGHTA and FQGNSA. V trimming: 4 bases; J trimming: 5 bases; junction bases outside the gene matches: 9. DNA for the CDR3: TGTGCCAGCAGCTCGAGGGACAGGGACTGGGACGAGCAGTACTTC. Translation: CASSSRDRDWDEQYF.

CDR3 in amino acids: CASSVVGQGRETQYF. The CDR3 DNA is TGTGCCAGCAGCGTCGTGGGACAGGGTAGGGAGACCCAGTACTTC. The chain couples TRBV9 to TRBJ2-5, with 9 bases matching TRBD1. CDR3 length: 15 amino acids. The trim removed 2 bases at V and 5 bases at J, leaving 7 bases unmatched. Germline V gene lookup returns CDR1 SGDLS and CDR2 YYNGEE.

The chain is built from TRBV6-5 and TRBJ1-5, with D unclear. Germline CDR1 MNHEY, CDR2 SVGAGI. The CDR3 spans 15 residues. V lost 6 bases to trimming and J lost 3 bases, with 15 bases between them. The CDR3 reads CASSPFKLNNQPQHF. The CDR3 coding sequence is TGTGCCAGCAGCCCGTTTAAGCTAAACAATCAGCCCCAGCATTTT.

The CDR3 spells CASSDRDYRAEAFF. CDR3 bases: TGTGCCAGCAGTGACCGGGATTATAGGGCTGAAGCTTTCTTT. The J gene is TRBJ1-1, the V gene TRBV6-1; D gene ambiguous. The V gene lost 3 bases and the J gene lost 6 bases, with 14 bases spanning the gap. CDR3 length: 14 amino acids. From germline, CDR1 is MNHNS and CDR2 SASEGT.

The genes are TRBV6-5 and TRBJ2-7, with no clear D. This CDR3 comprises 15 residues. The germline V gene has CDR1 MNHEY and CDR2 SVGAGI. V lost 4 bases to trimming and J lost 1 base, with 14 bases between them. CDR3 sequence reads: CASSSPAIGSYEQYF. CDR3 DNA sequence: TGTGCCAGCAGTTCCCCCGCGATCGGGTCCTACGAGCAGTACTTC.

The sample holds a few counts of this clone. The V and J genes are TRBV6-5 and TRBJ1-5, with a tentative D call TRBD1 (5 bases). V shed 6 bases and J shed 0 bases, with 6 bases lying between them. Germline values: CDR1 MNHEY, CDR2 SVGAGI. This CDR3 is 13 amino acids long. This CDR3 is CASRQGSNQPQHF. CDR3 sequence (DNA): TGTGCCAGCAGGCAGGGTAGCAATCAGCCCCAGCATTTT.

The CDR3 DNA reads as TGTGCCAGCAGCACGGGACTTGCCGAGCAGTACTTC. It is translated as CASSTGLAEQYF. The chain combines TRBV7-8 with TRBJ2-7; TRBD2 might be the D (6 bases). Germline V lookup: CDR1 SGHVS, CDR2 FQNEAQ. Deletions cut 5 bases from V and 6 bases from J, with 11 bases between. This CDR3 spans 12 amino acids. The variable domain in full, completed from reference TRBV7-8 and TRBJ2-7, reads GAGVSQSPRYKVAKRGQDVALRCDPISGHVSLFWYQQALGQGPEFLTYFQNEAQLDKSGLPSDRFFAERPEGSVSTLKIQRTQQEDSAVYLCASSTGLAEQYFGPGTRLTVT.

The V gene is TRBV6-5, the J gene TRBJ1-2; 10 bases fit TRBD1. The CDR3 contains 14 residues. Looked up from germline, CDR1 is MNHEY and CDR2 is SVGAGI. Unmatched junction bases numbered 6, after V lost 8 bases and J lost 3 bases. CDR3 residues: CASGLTGGDYGYTF. CDR3 nucleotides: TGTGCCAGCGGATTGACAGGGGGCGACTATGGCTACACCTTC.

This clone was observed a few times. The rearrangement links TRBV19 to TRBJ1-5; perhaps TRBD1 as D (5 bases). V lost 7 bases and J lost 1, with 11 bases in between. This CDR3 contains 14 residues. The germline gives CDR1 LNHDA, CDR2 SQIVND (reference sequence). The CDR3 protein is CASNGGVSNQPQHF. The CDR3 DNA reads TGTGCCAGTAATGGAGGGGTGAGCAATCAGCCCCAGCATTTT.

The chain uses TRBV4-3 and TRBJ2-1; 12 positions agree with TRBD2. Per germline, CDR1 LGHNA and CDR2 YSLEER. The CDR3 runs to 15 residues. Trimming removed 4 bases from V and 7 bases from J; junction bases left unmatched: 5. DNA for the CDR3: TGCGCCAGCAGCCTCTCTAGCGGGGGGGCAAATGAGCAGTTCTTC. As protein: CASSLSSGGANEQFF.

This clone appeared a single time. J is TRBJ1-2 and V is TRBV28, with TRBD1 identical over 7 bases. The germline V gene encodes CDR1 MDHEN and CDR2 SYDVKM. The CDR3 loop spans 13 amino acids. The junction had 6 bases not matched to a gene; V was cut back by 3 bases and J by 8 bases. CDR3 amino acids: CASSLWQGGGYTF. Here the CDR3 DNA reads TGTGCCAGCAGTTTGTGGCAGGGGGGAGGCTACACCTTC.

The gene calls are TRBV27 and TRBJ2-7, with D possibly being TRBD2 (7 bases). The CDR3 is 16 residues long. Trimming took off 2 bases at V and 3 bases at J, with 17 bases between the two ends. Germline V gene data show CDR1 as MNHEY and CDR2 as SMNVEV (reference sequence). DNA of the CDR3: TGTGCCAGCAGTTTAAGGGGCCGGGGGGCTGGCTACGAGCAGTACTTC. Its translation is CASSLRGRGAGYEQYF.

The gene calls are TRBV15 and TRBJ1-5; TRBD1 agrees at 12 bases. Germline loops: CDR1 LNHNV, CDR2 YYDKDF (reference sequence). V was pared by 1 base and J by 1 base, with 14 bases of the junction left unmatched. The CDR3 length is 21 residues. The DNA for the CDR3 is TGTGCCACCAGCAGAGGTAGCTCGGGACAGGGGGCTAGTGAAAGCAATCAGCCCCAGCATTTT. It is translated as CATSRGSSGQGASESNQPQHF.

The table lists this clone with a count of one. V usage is TRBV11-2 and J usage is TRBJ2-3, with 8 bases matching TRBD1. With 6 bases clipped from V and 0 bases from J, the junction kept 5 bases outside the gene matches. The CDR3 is 15 amino acids. CDR1 and CDR2 (germline): SGHAT, FQNNGV. The CDR3 nucleotides are TGTGCCAGCAGTCGACAGGGGCTAAGCACAGATACGCAGTATTTT. It yields the protein CASSRQGLSTDTQYF.

The chain carries TRBV7-2 and TRBJ2-7; D is undetermined. Germline V CDR1 and CDR2: SGHTA, FQGNSA. CDR3 length: 12 amino acids. Trimming removed 5 bases at V and 3 bases at J, with 8 bases between. CDR3 coding DNA: TGTGCCAGCAGCCCCGGTCTCTACGAGCAGTACTTC. Protein: CASSPGLYEQYF.

V gene TRBV12-3 or TRBV12-4 combines with J gene TRBJ1-2; the D gene is possibly TRBD1 (6 bases). Trimming took 6 bases from V and 7 from J, leaving 12 bases between them. The CDR3 is 12 amino acids. CDR3 sequence: CASSLTGCGYTF. The DNA of the CDR3 is TGTGCCAGCAGCCTGACAGGATGTGGCTACACCTTC.

Only one count was recorded for this clone. The chain employs TRBV6-5 and TRBJ2-1; 9 nucleotides align to TRBD1. Per germline, CDR1 MNHEY and CDR2 SVGAGI. CDR3 size: 14 residues. V dropped 6 bases and J dropped 5; count of bases not matched to a gene: 5. The CDR3 is CASRAGTGHNEQFF. CDR3 nucleotides: TGTGCCAGCAGAGCAGGGACAGGGCACAATGAGCAGTTCTTC.

The CDR3 protein is CASSEAGLNTQYF. CDR3 coding DNA: TGTGCCAGCAGTGAAGCGGGGCTAAATACGCAGTATTTT. The chain combines TRBV2 with TRBJ2-3; perhaps TRBD1 as D (5 bases). Trimming stripped 0 bases from V and 7 bases from J, with 8 bases between. Germline CDR1 SNHLY, CDR2 FYNNEI. This CDR3 comprises 13 residues.

The rearrangement links TRBV4-3 to TRBJ1-6; D may be TRBD1 (6 bases). V gave up 0 bases and J gave up 6 bases, with 15 bases separating them. The CDR3 is 17 residues long. From germline, CDR1 is LGHNA and CDR2 YSLEER. CDR3 in DNA: TGCGCCAGCAGCCAAGATCTCCCAGGGGATACTAATTCACCCCTCCACTTT. It encodes CASSQDLPGDTNSPLHF.

The chain is built from TRBV2 and TRBJ2-4, with D uncertain. Trimming cost V 8 bases and J 6 bases, with 11 bases left between them. This CDR3 region has 12 residues. Germline loops: CDR1 SNHLY, CDR2 FYNNEI. The CDR3 spells CASELRGNIQYF. CDR3 nucleotides: TGTGCCAGCGAGCTTAGAGGAAACATTCAGTACTTC.

V is TRBV9 and J is TRBJ2-3; 7 bases match TRBD2. The ends lost 3 bases at V and 3 bases at J; junction bases unmatched: 10. The CDR3 loop spans 16 amino acids. Germline V gene lookup returns CDR1 SGDLS and CDR2 YYNGEE. The chain's CDR3 is CASSGRAGVRTDTQYF. Written as DNA, the CDR3 is TGTGCCAGCAGCGGAAGGGCGGGAGTTCGAACAGATACGCAGTATTTT.

The V gene is TRBV9, the J gene TRBJ2-2; 11 nucleotides line up with TRBD2. CDR3 length equals 18 residues. Trimming at V came to 2 bases and at J to 3 bases, leaving 9 bases not matched to a gene. Per the germline V gene, CDR1 is SGDLS and CDR2 is YYNGEE. CDR3 residues: CASSVSNSGRAYTGELFF. DNA for the CDR3: TGTGCCAGCAGCGTCTCCAATAGCGGGAGGGCCTACACCGGGGAGCTGTTTTTT.

J is TRBJ1-6 and V is TRBV19; a possible D gene is TRBD1 (6 bases). Trimming pared 7 bases from V and 10 bases from J, leaving 14 bases between. This CDR3 is built from 13 residues. CDR1 is LNHDA and CDR2 is SQIVND in the germline V gene (reference sequence). This CDR3 reads CASTDGGRSPLHF. CDR3 sequence (DNA): TGTGCCAGTACTGACGGGGGGCGCTCACCCCTCCACTTT.

This chain uses TRBV7-2 with TRBJ1-2; TRBD1 matches 8 bases. Germline CDR1 reads SGHTA; CDR2 reads FQGNSA. This CDR3 region has 15 residues. V lost 5 bases to trimming and J lost 8 bases; unmatched junction nucleotides: 13. The CDR3 nucleotides are TGTGCCAGCAGCATCTCGACAGGGGCGATTAAGGGCTACACCTTC. Amino acids: CASSISTGAIKGYTF.